Each of the 2 T cell receptor beta chains below was sequenced from the same sample in a study of blood T cell repertoires in COVID-19. Sequencing used immunoSEQ multiplex PCR; TCRdb keeps in-frame clones, though not all of them. The sample consists of just under 45,000 clones, 84% of them appearing once. Sequences were obtained from peripheral blood. The source of these receptors is a human donor in a cohort sampled during active COVID-19.

The chain carries TRBV27 and TRBJ2-2, with 15 bases fitting TRBD2. The CDR3 sequence is 18 residues long. In germline, CDR1 is MNHEY, CDR2 SMNVEV (reference sequence). Trimming at V came to 6 bases and at J to 3 bases, leaving 8 bases not matched to a gene. The CDR3 sequence is CASSWTSGGVGDTGELFF. CDR3 nucleotides: TGTGCCAGCAGCTGGACTAGCGGGGGGGTTGGTGACACCGGGGAGCTGTTTTTT.

The J gene is TRBJ2-5, the V gene TRBV5-1; tentative D call: TRBD1 (5 bases). The germline V gene encodes CDR1 SGHRS and CDR2 YFSETQ. CDR3 size: 15 residues. V gave up 4 bases and J gave up 1 base, with 14 bases separating them. CDR3 bases: TGCGCCAGCAGCCCCAATAGGGGATTCCAAGAGACCCAGTACTTC. It encodes CASSPNRGFQETQYF. The full variable domain, completed using reference TRBV5-1 and TRBJ2-5, is KAGVTQTPRYLIKTRGQQVTLSCSPISGHRSVSWYQQTPGQGLQFLFEYFSETQRNKGNFPGRFSGRQFSNSRSEMNVSTLELGDSALYLCASSPNRGFQETQYFGPGTRLLVL.